A single sample gave rise to the 22 T cell receptor beta chains below, sequenced in a study of beta chain features in type 1 diabetes. These receptors have no known antigen. Findings and caveats of the study: Shortening that was moderate but significant affected the TCRB CDR3s of Type 1 diabetes patients in all four CD4+ subsets.

Isolated RNA was reverse transcribed in full, so expressed TCRB transcripts were sequenced. Sequencing used immunoSEQ multiplex PCR; TCRdb keeps in-frame clones, though not all of them. Among 500,000 to 800,000 clones listed, about an eighth were seen once. Sequenced: naive CD4+ T cells from blood. Every receptor here comes from a man under 40 with type 1 diabetes.

The chain carries TRBV19 and TRBJ1-2; perhaps TRBD1 as D (5 bases). This CDR3 has 16 amino acids. V lost 6 bases and J 5 bases, leaving 22 bases between the germline ends. CDR1 is LNHDA and CDR2 is SQIVND in the germline V gene (reference sequence). The CDR3 here is CASSLNPRLRTYGYTF. CDR3 in DNA: TGTGCCAGTAGCCTGAACCCCAGACTGAGGACATATGGCTACACCTTC.

This chain links TRBV11-2 with TRBJ1-4, with D perhaps matching TRBD1 (5 bases). The length of the CDR3 is 12 residues. The V end was cut by 3 bases, the J end by 8 bases, with 7 bases between. CDR1 and CDR2 (germline): SGHAT, FQNNGV. Here the CDR3 DNA reads TGTGCCAGCAGCTTTTCAGGGGAAAAACTGTTTTTT. Translated: CASSFSGEKLFF.

This clone showed up just a few times. The rearrangement uses TRBV7-9 and TRBJ1-3; unclear D gene. This CDR3 has 12 amino acids. V gave up 4 bases and J gave up 15 bases, with 16 bases separating them. CDR1 and CDR2 (germline): SEHNR, FQNEAQ (reference sequence). The CDR3 sequence: CASSSSGKTAYF. Here the CDR3 DNA reads TGTGCCAGCAGCTCTTCTGGTAAGACCGCATATTTT.

The table lists this clone with a few counts. This chain connects TRBV6-5 to TRBJ2-7; a weak D match, TRBD2 (5 bases). The CDR3 is made up of 15 amino acids. The germline V gene encodes CDR1 MNHEY and CDR2 SVGAGI. V dropped 6 bases and J dropped 4 bases, with 19 bases sitting between them. For the CDR3, the DNA is TGTGCCAGCAGACGAAATCCCTCAAGGGAGTACGAGCAGTACTTC. It codes for CASRRNPSREYEQYF.

The V and J genes are TRBV10-3 and TRBJ1-1; the match to TRBD1 covers 8 bases. The CDR3 runs 13 residues. Germline V gene data show CDR1 as ENHRY and CDR2 as SYGVKD. The ends lost 8 bases at V and 4 bases at J; junction bases unmatched: 6. The DNA of the CDR3 is TGTGCCATCCGGACAGGGTTGACCACTGAAGCTTTCTTT. This codes for CAIRTGLTTEAFF.

The chain couples TRBV7-9 to TRBJ2-1, with 7 nucleotides matching TRBD2. J was trimmed by 4 bases and V by 6 bases; bases with no gene match: 9. Germline V gives CDR1 SEHNR, CDR2 FQNEAQ (reference sequence). The CDR3 extends over 15 amino acids. The CDR3 DNA reads TGTGCCAGCAGTCCGGGGGGAAGGGCGTACAATGAGCAGTTCTTC. Amino acid sequence: CASSPGGRAYNEQFF.

The chain carries TRBV7-7 and TRBJ2-1; D is unresolved. The CDR3 is made up of 13 amino acids. Trimming pared 0 bases from V and 6 bases from J, leaving 6 bases between. Germline lookup yields CDR1 SSHAT and CDR2 FNYEAQ (reference sequence). In nucleotides, the CDR3 is TGTGCCAGCAGCTTAGCACAATCCAATGAGCAGTTCTTC. Residues: CASSLAQSNEQFF.

This clone was counted only a few times. CDR3 nucleotide sequence: TGCGCCAGCAGCTTAGCAGGGGGCGGTGGCTACACCTTC. Amino acid sequence: CASSLAGGGGYTF. V and J are TRBV5-1 and TRBJ1-2; 8 bases line up with TRBD1. This CDR3 contains 13 residues. Germline loops: CDR1 SGHRS, CDR2 YFSETQ. The junction had 4 bases not matched to a gene; V was cut back by 2 bases and J by 7 bases.

In this sample, this clone turned up a few times. The sample holds other DNA sequences that translate to the same CDR3. The chain carries TRBV29-1 and TRBJ1-4; D not resolved. Germline CDR1 is SQVTM and CDR2 is ANQGSEA. V shed 6 bases and J shed 5 bases, with 10 bases lying between them. The CDR3 is 12 amino acids. This CDR3 is CSVGHGNEKLFF. The CDR3 bases are TGCAGCGTGGGCCACGGGAATGAAAAACTGTTTTTT.

This clone was detected only a few times. This chain connects TRBV7-9 to TRBJ1-5, with no clear D. Trimming took off 1 base at V and 4 bases at J, with 8 bases between the two ends. Looked up from germline, CDR1 is SEHNR and CDR2 is FQNEAQ (reference sequence). The CDR3 totals 14 residues. This CDR3 is CASSLGAENQPQHF. In DNA form, the CDR3 reads TGTGCCAGCAGCTTAGGAGCAGAAAATCAGCCCCAGCATTTT. The whole variable domain, remainder taken from reference TRBV7-9 and TRBJ1-5, is DTGVSQNPRHKITKRGQNVTFRCDPISEHNRLYWYRQTLGQGPEFLTYFQNEAQLEKSRLLSDRFSAERPKGSFSTLEIQRTEQGDSAMYLCASSLGAENQPQHFGDGTRLSIL.

This chain connects TRBV5-4 to TRBJ2-6; D call uncertain. V gave up 3 bases and J gave up 2 bases, with 3 bases separating them. This CDR3 comprises 13 residues. The germline V gene encodes CDR1 SGHNT and CDR2 YYREEE (reference sequence). CDR3 coding DNA: TGTGCCAGCAGCTCACCTGGGGCCAACGTCCTGACTTTC. This encodes CASSSPGANVLTF.

The chain joins TRBV4-2 to TRBJ2-6, with a tentative D call TRBD1 (6 bases). V lost 0 bases to trimming and J lost 0 bases, with 6 bases between them. The CDR3 has 16 residues. The germline V gene has CDR1 LGHNA and CDR2 YNFKEQ. Here the CDR3 reads CASSQEGGSGANVLTF. The CDR3 region has the DNA TGTGCCAGCAGCCAAGAAGGGGGCTCTGGGGCCAACGTCCTGACTTTC.

CDR3 region: CASSLDSGGDNEQFF. CDR3 DNA sequence: TGTGCCAGCAGCTTGGATAGCGGTGGGGACAATGAGCAGTTCTTC. The chain recombines TRBV11-3 with TRBJ2-1, with TRBD2 as a possible D gene (6 bases). Trimming took off 3 bases at V and 5 bases at J, with 14 bases between the two ends. The CDR3 consists of 15 residues. Per the germline V gene, CDR1 is SGHNT and CDR2 is YENEEA.

DNA for the CDR3: TGCAGCGTGGACCCGGACAGGGGCCAGGAGACCCAGTACTTC. Translated: CSVDPDRGQETQYF. The chain is built from TRBV29-1 and TRBJ2-5; 9 nucleotides agree with TRBD1. CDR1 SQVTM and CDR2 ANQGSEA come from the germline V gene. The CDR3 loop spans 14 amino acids. J lost 5 bases, V lost 6 bases, and 10 bases had no gene match.

This clone was recorded many times. The chain is built from TRBV7-9 and TRBJ2-6; no firm D call. CDR1 is SEHNR and CDR2 is FQNEAQ in the germline V gene (reference sequence). The length of the CDR3 is 13 residues. The V gene lost 6 bases and the J gene lost 1 base, with 4 bases spanning the gap. This chain's CDR3 is CASRPSGANVLTF. The DNA of the CDR3 is TGTGCCAGCAGGCCGTCTGGGGCCAACGTCCTGACTTTC.

This clone was recorded a few times. The rearrangement links TRBV19 to TRBJ2-1; D remains ambiguous. Germline CDR1 reads LNHDA; CDR2 reads SQIVND (reference sequence). V was clipped by 3 bases and J by 7 bases, with 7 bases between them. The CDR3 consists of 12 residues. DNA of the CDR3: TGTGCCAGTAGTATCCCACCGAATGAGCAGTTCTTC. Protein sequence: CASSIPPNEQFF.

This clone has a handful of counts. In DNA form, the CDR3 reads TGTGCCAGCAGTCCCCGGGACAGGGAAAATGAGCAGTTCTTC. It encodes CASSPRDRENEQFF. The rearrangement links TRBV6-5 to TRBJ2-1; the match to TRBD1 covers 9 bases. The CDR3 length is 14 residues. The germline V gene encodes CDR1 MNHEY and CDR2 SVGAGI. V gave up 5 bases and J gave up 7 bases; unmatched junction bases: 6.

This clone came up a few times. The chain joins TRBV5-1 to TRBJ1-2, with D perhaps TRBD1 (5 bases). CDR3 size: 15 residues. Trimming removed 4 bases from V and 4 bases from J, with 17 bases in between. Germline CDR1 is SGHRS and CDR2 is YFSETQ. The CDR3 is CASSPTVPEGYGYTF. DNA for the CDR3: TGCGCCAGCAGCCCGACAGTACCGGAAGGCTATGGCTACACCTTC.

This clone came up a few times. Other nucleotide sequences from this sample produce the same CDR3. The chain is built from TRBV25-1 and TRBJ1-2, with 7 positions matching TRBD1. This CDR3 is built from 13 residues. Germline V gene sequence: CDR1 MGHDK, CDR2 SYGVNS. With 5 bases clipped from V and 2 bases from J, the junction kept 2 bases outside the gene matches. CDR3 DNA sequence: TGTGCCAGCAGTCCGGGACAGAACTATGGCTACACCTTC. As protein: CASSPGQNYGYTF.

The genes are TRBV4-3 and TRBJ2-7, with D perhaps TRBD1 (6 bases). Trimming shortened V by 1 base and J by 4 bases, and 17 bases separated the two germline ends. This CDR3 spans 16 amino acids. CDR1 LGHNA and CDR2 YSLEER come from the germline V gene. The CDR3 loop reads CASSQGTGTLGYEQYF. The CDR3, as DNA: TGCGCCAGCAGCCAAGGTACCGGGACATTAGGATACGAGCAGTACTTC.

The V call is TRBV7-9, the J call TRBJ1-1; D remains ambiguous. Trimming removed 5 bases from V and 1 base from J, with 8 bases in between. CDR3 length equals 13 residues. Germline loops: CDR1 SEHNR, CDR2 FQNEAQ (reference sequence). The CDR3 DNA sequence: TGTGCCAGCAGCGTTACCTCGAACACTGAAGCTTTCTTT. It translates to CASSVTSNTEAFF.

This clone was observed a handful of times. CDR3 nucleotide sequence: TGTGCCAGCAGTTTAGGGGAGGCCTACGAGCAGTACTTC. This codes for CASSLGEAYEQYF. The rearrangement links TRBV28 to TRBJ2-7; a possible D gene is TRBD2 (6 bases). The germline CDR1 and CDR2 sequences are MDHEN and SYDVKM. V lost 2 bases, J lost 2 bases, and 7 bases lay in between. The CDR3 contains 13 residues.